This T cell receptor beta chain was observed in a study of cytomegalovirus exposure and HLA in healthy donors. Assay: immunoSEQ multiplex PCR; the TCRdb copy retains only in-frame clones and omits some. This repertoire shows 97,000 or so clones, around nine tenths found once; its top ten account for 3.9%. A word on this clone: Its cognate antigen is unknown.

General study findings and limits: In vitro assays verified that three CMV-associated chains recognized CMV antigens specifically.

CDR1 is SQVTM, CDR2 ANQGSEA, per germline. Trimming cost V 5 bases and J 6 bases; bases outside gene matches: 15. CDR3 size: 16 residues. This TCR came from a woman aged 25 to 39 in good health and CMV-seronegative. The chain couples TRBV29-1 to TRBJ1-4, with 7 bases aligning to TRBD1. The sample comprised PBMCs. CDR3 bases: TGCAGCGTTCCAGTTGAGGAGGGACAGTTTTATGAAAAACTGTTTTTT. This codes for CSVPVEEGQFYEKLFF.